This note documents a single T cell receptor beta chain sequence. The target antigen is unknown. This specimen comes from a study of T cell responses to AZD1222 COVID-19 vaccine. Sequencing was performed with immunoSEQ multiplex PCR; in TCRdb, only in-frame clones are kept and a portion is missing. The data hold about 86,000 clones, with 80% to 90% observed a single time. Study results and caveats: AZD1222 recipients seropositive at baseline numbered only 6 or 7.

This CDR3 is built from 14 residues. Trimming took 5 bases from V and 6 from J, leaving 16 bases between them. In germline, CDR1 is SGHTA, CDR2 FQGNSA. The TCR comes from an adult in good health. The material was peripheral blood, obtained on day 0 of MenACWY control vaccination. This sequence joins TRBV7-2 and TRBJ1-1, with a possible D match to TRBD1 (5 bases). CDR3: CASSRPGQGAEAFF. CDR3 sequence (DNA): TGTGCCAGCAGCCGCCCGGGGCAGGGCGCTGAAGCTTTCTTT.